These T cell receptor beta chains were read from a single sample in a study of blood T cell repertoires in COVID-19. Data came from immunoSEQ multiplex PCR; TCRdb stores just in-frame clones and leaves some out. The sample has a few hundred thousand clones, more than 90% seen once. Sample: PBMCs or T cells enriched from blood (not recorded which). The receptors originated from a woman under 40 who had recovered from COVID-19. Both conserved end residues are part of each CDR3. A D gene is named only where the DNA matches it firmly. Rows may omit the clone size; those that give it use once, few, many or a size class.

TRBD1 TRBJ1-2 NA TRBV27 TGTGCCAGCAGTTTAACCCCGGGACAGGGCGGGGGCTACACCTTC CASSLTPGQGGGYTF
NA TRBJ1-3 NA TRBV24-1 TGTGCCACCAGTGATCCCCACTCGGGACATCCGAGAGTCTCTGGAAACACCATATATTTT CATSDPHSGHPRVSGNTIYF
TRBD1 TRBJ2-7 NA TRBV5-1 TGCGCCAGCAGCTTAGCTCTTGGACAGGGGGCCTACGAGCAGTACTTC CASSLALGQGAYEQYF
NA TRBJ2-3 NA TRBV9 TGTGCCAGCAGCGTAGGGGGACATAGCACAGATACGCAGTATTTT CASSVGGHSTDTQYF
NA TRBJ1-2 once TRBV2 TGTGCCAGCAGTACTGGACAGAGCTATGGCTACACCTTC CASSTGQSYGYTF
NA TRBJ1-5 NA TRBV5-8 TGTGCCAGCAGCCTCTTAGCGTCCACTCATGGCTATAGCAATCAGCCCCAGCATTTT CASSLLASTHGYSNQPQHF
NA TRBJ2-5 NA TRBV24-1 TGTGCCACCAGTGATGTTCGGGGGAGGTTCCAGGAGACCCAGTACTTC CATSDVRGRFQETQYF
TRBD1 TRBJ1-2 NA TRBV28 TGTGCCAGCCGGGACAGCAACTATGGCTACACCTTC CASRDSNYGYTF
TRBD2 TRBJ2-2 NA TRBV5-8 TGTGCCAGCAGCTTGGGAATAGCGGGAGGAACCGGGGAGCTGTTTTTT CASSLGIAGGTGELFF
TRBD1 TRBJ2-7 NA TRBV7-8 TGTGCCAGCAGCTTATACAGGGGCTCCTACGAGCAGTACTTC CASSLYRGSYEQYF
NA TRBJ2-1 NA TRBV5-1 TGCGCCAGCAGCTTGGTGGGGGAGGCCTACAATGAGCAGTTCTTC CASSLVGEAYNEQFF
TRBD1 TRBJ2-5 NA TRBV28 TGTGCCAGCAGTACCCACAGGGGACGAAGGGAGACCCAGTACTTC CASSTHRGRRETQYF
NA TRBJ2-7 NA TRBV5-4 TGTGCCAGCAGCTTGGACAGTTCAGCCATCGAGCAGTACTTC CASSLDSSAIEQYF
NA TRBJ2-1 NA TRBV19 TGTGCCAGTAGTTCTAGCGCTACCCCTGAGTTCTTC CASSSSATPEFF
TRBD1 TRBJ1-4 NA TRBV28 TGTGCCAGCAGTGCCCCCGGACAGGGCTCGATTGGGGTTCTGTTTTTT CASSAPGQGSIGVLFF
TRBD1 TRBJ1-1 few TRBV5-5 TGTGCCAGCAGCTTGGCCCCACAGGGGGGCAACACTGAAGCTTTCTTT CASSLAPQGGNTEAFF
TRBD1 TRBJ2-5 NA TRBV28 TGTGCCAGCAGCAGGGACAGGGGGCGGGAGACCCAGTACTTC CASSRDRGRETQYF
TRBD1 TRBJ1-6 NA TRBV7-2 TGTGCCAGCAGCTTAGATGGGACAGGATGGAGGGCACCCCTCCACTTT CASSLDGTGWRAPLHF
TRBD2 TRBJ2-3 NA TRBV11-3 TGTGCCAGCAGCTTAAGCGGGGACACAGATACGCAGTATTTT CASSLSGDTDTQYF
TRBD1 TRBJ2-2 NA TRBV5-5 TGTGCCAGCAGCTTGGCGGGACAGGGGCCTACCGGGGAGCTGTTTTTT CASSLAGQGPTGELFF
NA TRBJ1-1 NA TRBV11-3 TGTGCCAGCAGCTTAGCGGCAGGGTTGAACACTGAAGCTTTCTTT CASSLAAGLNTEAFF
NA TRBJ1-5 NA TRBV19 TGTGCCAGTAGTAGCGGGTTTGGAAATCAGCCCCAGCATTTT CASSSGFGNQPQHF
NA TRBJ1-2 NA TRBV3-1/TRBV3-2 TGTGCCAGCAGCCAACAGGGTCAGGCGGACTATGGCTACACCTTC CASSQQGQADYGYTF
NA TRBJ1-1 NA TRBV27 TGTGCCAGCCCTGAGGGATTCAGAGATGATAACACTGAAGCTTTCTTT CASPEGFRDDNTEAFF
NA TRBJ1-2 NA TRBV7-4 TGTGCCAGCAGCCCAAGGACAGCCTATGGCTACACCTTC CASSPRTAYGYTF
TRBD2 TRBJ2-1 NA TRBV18 TGTGCCAGCTCACCCCCCGGGGGAAGCGGGGTCAAGTTCTTC CASSPPGGSGVKFF
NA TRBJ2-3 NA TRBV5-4 TGTGCCAGCAGCTTGGAATTCGATTCCTATACCAACACAGATACGCAGTATTTT CASSLEFDSYTNTDTQYF
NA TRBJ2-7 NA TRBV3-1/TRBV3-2 TGTGCCAGCAGCCAAAGGCGGGATACATACGAGCAGTACTTC CASSQRRDTYEQYF
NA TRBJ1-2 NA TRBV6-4 TGTGCCAGCAGTGCCTCCGGACAAAGGTCCGGCTACACCTTC CASSASGQRSGYTF
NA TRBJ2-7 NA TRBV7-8 TGTGCCAGCAGCTTAGGATTGGGGGGAGGCGAGCAGTACTTC CASSLGLGGGEQYF
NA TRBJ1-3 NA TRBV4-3 TGCGCCAGCAGCCAAGTGGCGGGGACGGGAAACACCATATATTTT CASSQVAGTGNTIYF
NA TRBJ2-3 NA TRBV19 TGTGCCAGTAGTATACAGAACACAGATACGCAGTATTTT CASSIQNTDTQYF
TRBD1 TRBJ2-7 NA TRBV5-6 TGTGCCAGCAGCTCCCGGGACAGGGGACCCGAGCAGTACTTC CASSSRDRGPEQYF
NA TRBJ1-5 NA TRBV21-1 TGTGCCAGCAGCAAACGGAGATTCAATCAGCCCCAGCATTTT CASSKRRFNQPQHF
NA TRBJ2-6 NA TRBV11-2 TGTGCCAGCGGGCCTGGGGGCGCGGGTGGGGCCAACGTCCTGACTTTC CASGPGGAGGANVLTF
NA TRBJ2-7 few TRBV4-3 TGCGCCAGCAGCCAAGACTGGGCACCCTCCTACGAGCAGTACTTC CASSQDWAPSYEQYF
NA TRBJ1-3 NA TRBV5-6 TGTGCCAGCAGCATGGGCCCGGTCCCAGGGGTCTCTGGAAACACCATATATTTT CASSMGPVPGVSGNTIYF
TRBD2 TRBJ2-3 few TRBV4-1 TGCGCCAGCAGCCAAGATCCTGGGGTAGCGGGGGAGGATACGCAGTATTTT CASSQDPGVAGEDTQYF
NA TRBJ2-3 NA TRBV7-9 TGTGCCAGCAGCCCAGGACAGTTGAGCACAGATACGCAGTATTTT CASSPGQLSTDTQYF
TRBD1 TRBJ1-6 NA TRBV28 TGTGCCAGCAGCCCTATCGGACAGGGGCCTTCACCCCTCCACTTT CASSPIGQGPSPLHF
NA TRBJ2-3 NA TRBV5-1 TGCGCCAGCAGCTTAGGGGGGGCGGCAGATACGCAGTATTTT CASSLGGAADTQYF
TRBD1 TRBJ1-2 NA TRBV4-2 TGTGCCAGCAGCCCAAGGACAGGGGGCGCGATTCTTGGCTACACCTTC CASSPRTGGAILGYTF
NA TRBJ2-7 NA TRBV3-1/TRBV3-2 TGTGCCAGCAGCCTTCCGGGACAACTTTACGAGCAGTACTTC CASSLPGQLYEQYF
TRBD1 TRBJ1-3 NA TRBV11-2 TGTGCCAGCAGCTCGCTGACAGGGGTTGGAAACACCATATATTTT CASSSLTGVGNTIYF